This T cell receptor beta chain is from a study of cytomegalovirus exposure and HLA in healthy donors. Background on the study: Later, an analysis reported that the roughly 120 validation repertoires had used the same platform as the 500 to 750 first-cohort repertoires.

Method: immunoSEQ multiplex PCR; TCRdb's copy keeps in-frame clones and lacks some. The sample comprises approximately 160,000 clones, 86% of which are singletons, and around 2% rests with the top ten. Study results and caveats: According to the study, 150 to 200 TCR beta chains were cytomegalovirus-associated. As confirmed in vitro, a few CMV-associated chains were specific for CMV antigens.

This clone was found a few times. Its antigen is currently unknown. The sample comprised PBMCs. This clonotype originated in a woman aged 18 to 35 in good health and CMV-seronegative.

The CDR3 region is CASSESPDRVNYGYTF. The CDR3 coding sequence is TGTGCCAGCAGTGAATCCCCGGACAGGGTAAATTATGGCTACACCTTC. This chain connects TRBV6-1 to TRBJ1-2, with 8 nucleotides matching TRBD1. CDR1 is MNHNS and CDR2 is SASEGT in the germline V gene. The V gene end was trimmed by 2 bases and the J gene end by 5 bases; junction bases not matched to a gene: 10. The CDR3 length is 16 residues.